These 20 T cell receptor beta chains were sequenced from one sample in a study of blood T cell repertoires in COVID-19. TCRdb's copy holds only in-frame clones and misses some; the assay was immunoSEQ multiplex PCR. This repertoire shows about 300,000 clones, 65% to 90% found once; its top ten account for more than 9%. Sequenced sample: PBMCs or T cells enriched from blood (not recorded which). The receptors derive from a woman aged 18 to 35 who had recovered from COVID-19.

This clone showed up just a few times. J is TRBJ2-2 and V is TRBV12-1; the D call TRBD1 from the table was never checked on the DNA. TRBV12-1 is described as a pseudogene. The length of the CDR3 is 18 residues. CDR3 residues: CASSPEPRDRVCTGELFF. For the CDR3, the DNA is TGTGCCAGCAGCCCCGAGCCCCGGGACAGGGTATGCACCGGGGAGCTGTTTTTT.

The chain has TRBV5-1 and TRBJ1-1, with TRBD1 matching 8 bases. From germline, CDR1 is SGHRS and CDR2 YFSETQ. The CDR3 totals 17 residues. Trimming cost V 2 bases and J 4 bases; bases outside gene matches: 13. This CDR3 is CASSFGGTGLTTTEAFF. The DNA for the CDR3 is TGCGCCAGCAGCTTTGGTGGGACAGGCCTCACGACCACTGAAGCTTTCTTT.

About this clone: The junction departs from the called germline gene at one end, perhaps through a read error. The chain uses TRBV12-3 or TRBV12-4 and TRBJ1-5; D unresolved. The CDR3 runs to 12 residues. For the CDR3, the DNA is TGTGCCAGCAACTCGTTAAATCGGCCCCAGCATTTT. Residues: CASNSLNRPQHF.

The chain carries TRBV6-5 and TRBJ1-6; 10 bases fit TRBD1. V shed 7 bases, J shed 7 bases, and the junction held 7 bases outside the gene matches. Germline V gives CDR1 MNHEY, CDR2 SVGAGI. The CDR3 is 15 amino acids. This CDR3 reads CASNSGTGENSPLHF. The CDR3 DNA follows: TGTGCCAGCAACAGTGGGACAGGGGAAAATTCACCCCTCCACTTT.

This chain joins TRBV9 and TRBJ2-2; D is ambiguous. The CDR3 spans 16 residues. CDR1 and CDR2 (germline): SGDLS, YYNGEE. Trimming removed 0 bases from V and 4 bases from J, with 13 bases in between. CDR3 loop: CASSVAIGRSTGELFF. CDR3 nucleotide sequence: TGTGCCAGCAGCGTAGCAATCGGCCGGAGCACCGGGGAGCTGTTTTTT. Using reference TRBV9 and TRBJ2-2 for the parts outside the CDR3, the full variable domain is DSGVTQTPKHLITATGQRVTLRCSPRSGDLSVYWYQQSLDQGLQFLIQYYNGEERAKGNILERFSAQQFPDLHSELNLSSLELGDSALYFCASSVAIGRSTGELFFGEGSRLTVL.

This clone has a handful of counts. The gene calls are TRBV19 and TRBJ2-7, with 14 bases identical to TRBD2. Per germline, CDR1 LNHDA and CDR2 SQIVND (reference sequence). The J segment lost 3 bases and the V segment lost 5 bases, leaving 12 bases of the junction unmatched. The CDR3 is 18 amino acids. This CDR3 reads CASSPQPGLAGGIYEQYF. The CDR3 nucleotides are TGTGCCAGTAGTCCTCAACCTGGACTAGCGGGAGGAATCTACGAGCAGTACTTC.

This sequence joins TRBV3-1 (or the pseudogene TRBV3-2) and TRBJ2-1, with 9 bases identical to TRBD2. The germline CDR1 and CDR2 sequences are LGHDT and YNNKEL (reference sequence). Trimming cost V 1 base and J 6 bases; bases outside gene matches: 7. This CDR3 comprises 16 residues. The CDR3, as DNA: TGTGCCAGCAGCCAAGTTACTAGCGGGCCTATCAATGAGCAGTTCTTC. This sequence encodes CASSQVTSGPINEQFF.

The CDR3 DNA reads TGTGCCAGCAGCCAGGCAGGGGCCTATGGCTACACCTTC. It encodes CASSQAGAYGYTF. The V call is TRBV3-1 (or the pseudogene TRBV3-2), the J call TRBJ1-2, with TRBD1 as a possible D gene (6 bases). V was cut by 3 bases and J by 4 bases, with 9 bases left in between. The CDR3 spans 13 residues. CDR1 is LGHDT, CDR2 YNNKEL, per germline (reference sequence).

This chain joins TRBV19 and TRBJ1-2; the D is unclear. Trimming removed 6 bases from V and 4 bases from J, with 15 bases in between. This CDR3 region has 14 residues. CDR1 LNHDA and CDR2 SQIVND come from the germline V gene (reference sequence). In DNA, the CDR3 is TGTGCCAGTAGGGGAGGAAGCCGCGTCTATGGCTACACCTTC. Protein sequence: CASRGGSRVYGYTF.

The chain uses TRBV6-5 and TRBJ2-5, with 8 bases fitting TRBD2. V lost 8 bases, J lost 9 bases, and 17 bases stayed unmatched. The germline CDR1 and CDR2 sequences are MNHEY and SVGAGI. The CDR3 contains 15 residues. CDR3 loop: CASATSTGLEGAQYF. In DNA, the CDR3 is TGTGCCAGCGCAACTTCAACGGGACTAGAAGGGGCCCAGTACTTC.

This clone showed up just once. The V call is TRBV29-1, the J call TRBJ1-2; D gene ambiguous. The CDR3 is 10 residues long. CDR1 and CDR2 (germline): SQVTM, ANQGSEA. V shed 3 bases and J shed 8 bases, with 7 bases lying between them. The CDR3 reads CSVDSGGYTF. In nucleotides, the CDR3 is TGCAGCGTTGATTCCGGGGGCTACACCTTC.

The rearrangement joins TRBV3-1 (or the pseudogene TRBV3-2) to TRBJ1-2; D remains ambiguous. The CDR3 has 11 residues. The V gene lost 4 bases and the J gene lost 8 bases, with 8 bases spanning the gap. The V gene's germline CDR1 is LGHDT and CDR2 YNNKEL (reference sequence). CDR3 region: CASSRSQGYTF. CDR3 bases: TGTGCCAGCAGCCGCAGTCAGGGCTACACCTTC.

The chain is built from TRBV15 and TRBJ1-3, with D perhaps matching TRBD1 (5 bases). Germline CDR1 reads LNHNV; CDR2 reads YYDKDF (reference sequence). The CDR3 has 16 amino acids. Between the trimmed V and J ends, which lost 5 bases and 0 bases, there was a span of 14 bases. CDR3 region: CATSLGAGTSGNTIYF. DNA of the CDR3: TGTGCCACCAGCCTAGGGGCAGGAACCTCTGGAAACACCATATATTTT. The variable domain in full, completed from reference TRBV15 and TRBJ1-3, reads DAMVIQNPRYQVTQFGKPVTLSCSQTLNHNVMYWYQQKSSQAPKLLFHYYDKDFNNEADTPDNFQSRRPNTSFCFLDIRSPGLGDTAMYLCATSLGAGTSGNTIYFGEGSWLTVV.

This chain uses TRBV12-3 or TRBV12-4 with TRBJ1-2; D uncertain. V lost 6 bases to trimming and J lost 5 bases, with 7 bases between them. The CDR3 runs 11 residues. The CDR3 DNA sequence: TGTGCCAGCAGCACAGATTATGGCTACACCTTC. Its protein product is CASSTDYGYTF.

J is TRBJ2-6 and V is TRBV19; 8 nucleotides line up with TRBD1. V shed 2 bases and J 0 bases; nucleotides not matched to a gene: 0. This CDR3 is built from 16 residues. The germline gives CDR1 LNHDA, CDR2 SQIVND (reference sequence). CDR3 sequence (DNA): TGTGCCAGTAGTATAACAGGGGGCTCTGGGGCCAACGTCCTGACTTTC. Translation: CASSITGGSGANVLTF.

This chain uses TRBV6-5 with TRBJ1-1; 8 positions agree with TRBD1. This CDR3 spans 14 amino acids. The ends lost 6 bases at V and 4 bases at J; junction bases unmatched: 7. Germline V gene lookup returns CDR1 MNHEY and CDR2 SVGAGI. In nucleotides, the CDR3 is TGTGCCAGCAGCGACAGGGGAAAAGGCACTGAAGCTTTCTTT. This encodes CASSDRGKGTEAFF.

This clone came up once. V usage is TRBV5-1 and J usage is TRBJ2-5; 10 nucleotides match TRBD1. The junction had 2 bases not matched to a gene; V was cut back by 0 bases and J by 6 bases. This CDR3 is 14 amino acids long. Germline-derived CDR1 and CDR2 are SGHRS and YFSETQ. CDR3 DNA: TGCGCCAGCAGCTTGGGACAGGGGGCGCAGACCCAGTACTTC. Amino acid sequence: CASSLGQGAQTQYF.

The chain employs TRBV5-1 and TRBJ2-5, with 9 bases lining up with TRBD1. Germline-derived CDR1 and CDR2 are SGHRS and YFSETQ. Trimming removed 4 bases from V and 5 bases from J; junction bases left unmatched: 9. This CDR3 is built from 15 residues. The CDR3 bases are TGCGCCAGCAGCGGGGGACAGGGATTAGGGGAGACCCAGTACTTC. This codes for CASSGGQGLGETQYF.

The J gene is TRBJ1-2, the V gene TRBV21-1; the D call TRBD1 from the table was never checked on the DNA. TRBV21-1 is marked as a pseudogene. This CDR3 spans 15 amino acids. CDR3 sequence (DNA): TGTGCCAGCAGCAAAGTCATCCAGGTGGGTATGGGCTACACCTTC. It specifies CASSKVIQVGMGYTF.

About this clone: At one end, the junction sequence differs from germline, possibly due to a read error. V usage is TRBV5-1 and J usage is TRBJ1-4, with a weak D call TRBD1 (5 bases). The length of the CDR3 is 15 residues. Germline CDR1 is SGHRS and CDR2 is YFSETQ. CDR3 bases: TGCGCCAGCACCACGAATGCAGGGCGTAATCAAAAACTGTTTTTT. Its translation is CASTTNAGRNQKLFF.